This entry lists 12 T cell receptor beta chains sequenced from one sample in a study of blood T cell repertoires in COVID-19. Profiling relied on immunoSEQ multiplex PCR, and the TCRdb table lists in-frame clones only, not all of them. The repertoire consists of 150,000 to 200,000 clones, with more than 65% occurring once and the leading ten covering roughly 7%. What was sequenced was PBMCs or T cells enriched from blood (not recorded which). Every receptor here comes from a man between 35 and 55 years old who had recovered from COVID-19.

This sequence joins TRBV19 and TRBJ1-1; the D gene is possibly TRBD1 (5 bases). Germline V gene sequence: CDR1 LNHDA, CDR2 SQIVND (reference sequence). V was clipped by 10 bases and J by 2 bases, with 14 bases between them. This CDR3 comprises 13 residues. The chain's CDR3 is CATSRQGNTEAFF. CDR3 nucleotide sequence: TGTGCCACCTCAAGGCAGGGAAACACTGAAGCTTTCTTT.

There are a few counts of this clone. The rearrangement uses TRBV11-1 and TRBJ2-2, with D perhaps TRBD1 (5 bases). The CDR3 loop spans 15 amino acids. The V gene lost 3 bases and the J gene lost 3 bases, with 11 bases spanning the gap. Per germline, CDR1 SGHAT and CDR2 FQDESV (reference sequence). CDR3 loop: CASSFRQIDTGELFF. CDR3 in DNA: TGTGCCAGCAGCTTTAGACAGATAGACACCGGGGAGCTGTTTTTT. Full variable domain (outside the CDR3, taken from reference TRBV11-1 and TRBJ2-2): EAEVAQSPRYKITEKSQAVAFWCDPISGHATLYWYRQILGQGPELLVQFQDESVVDDSQLPKDRFSAERLKGVDSTLKIQPAELGDSAMYLCASSFRQIDTGELFFGEGSRLTVL.

The chain is built from TRBV3-1 (or the pseudogene TRBV3-2) and TRBJ2-3; D may be TRBD2 (6 bases). Per the germline V gene, CDR1 is LGHDT and CDR2 is YNNKEL (reference sequence). Trimming took 2 bases from V and 2 from J, leaving 17 bases between them. The CDR3 runs to 17 residues. The chain's CDR3 is CASSQFSGVVPTDTQYF. CDR3 in DNA: TGTGCCAGCAGCCAATTCTCGGGGGTCGTCCCCACAGATACGCAGTATTTT.

V and J are TRBV28 and TRBJ2-1; 9 nucleotides agree with TRBD1. There are 15 residues in the CDR3. The J segment lost 10 bases and the V segment lost 5 bases, leaving 12 bases of the junction unmatched. Germline assignment: CDR1 MDHEN and CDR2 SYDVKM. CDR3 nucleotide sequence: TGTGCCAGCAGTGATCTCCGGGACAGGGAGAACGAGCAGTTCTTC. As protein: CASSDLRDRENEQFF.

Only a few counts were recorded for this clone. The chain carries TRBV3-1 (or the pseudogene TRBV3-2) and TRBJ1-2, with D perhaps matching TRBD1 (6 bases). Trimming stripped 1 base from V and 12 bases from J, with 12 bases between. The CDR3 spans 12 residues. Germline CDR1 LGHDT, CDR2 YNNKEL (reference sequence). CDR3 amino acids: CASSQVGGVHTF. DNA for the CDR3: TGTGCCAGCAGCCAAGTAGGGGGGGTACACACCTTC.

The chain links TRBV5-1 to TRBJ1-1, with TRBD1 identical over 7 bases. From germline, CDR1 is SGHRS and CDR2 YFSETQ. The V and J ends lost 4 bases and 1 base, in that order; junction bases with no gene match: 7. This CDR3 is built from 15 residues. For the CDR3, the DNA is TGCGCCAGCAGCGGGGACAGCCCGTCGAACACTGAAGCTTTCTTT. Encoded protein: CASSGDSPSNTEAFF.

This clone was seen only once. The rearrangement links TRBV7-6 to TRBJ2-1, with 12 bases that match TRBD2. J gave up 6 bases and V 5 bases, and 11 bases lay outside the gene matches. The CDR3 is made up of 17 amino acids. Germline V gene sequence: CDR1 SGHVS, CDR2 FNYEAQ. The CDR3 nucleotides read TGTGCCAGCAGCCCAACCCCCACTAGCGGGGGGCTCAATGAGCAGTTCTTC. Residues: CASSPTPTSGGLNEQFF.

V is TRBV7-9 and J is TRBJ2-7; TRBD2 aligns across 7 bases. The junction had 5 bases not matched to a gene; V was cut back by 2 bases and J by 1 base. The V gene's germline CDR1 is SEHNR and CDR2 FQNEAQ (reference sequence). The CDR3 has 15 residues. In DNA form, the CDR3 reads TGTGCCAGCAGCTTATCTAAGCGGGGTTCCTACGAGCAGTACTTC. It specifies CASSLSKRGSYEQYF.

This clone was seen a handful of times. The chain carries TRBV7-9 and TRBJ1-1; D is ambiguous. Trimming removed 1 base from V and 4 bases from J, with 10 bases in between. Looked up from germline, CDR1 is SEHNR and CDR2 is FQNEAQ (reference sequence). The CDR3 sequence is 14 residues long. The CDR3 coding sequence is TGTGCCAGCAGCTTAGTTATGGGGAGCACTGAAGCTTTCTTT. Its translation is CASSLVMGSTEAFF.

This clone showed up just once. This rearrangement joins TRBV12-5 to TRBJ1-2; TRBD1 aligns across 7 bases. The CDR3 covers 20 residues. J gave up 3 bases and V 1 base, and 20 bases lay outside the gene matches. The V gene's germline CDR1 is LGHNT and CDR2 FRNRAP. The CDR3 DNA sequence: TGTGCTAGTGGTTTGGCCGGGGGAGGACAGGCCTCCCTTTTAGACTATGGCTACACCTTC. It yields the protein CASGLAGGGQASLLDYGYTF.

CDR3 coding DNA: TGTGCCAGCAGTGAAGGGACAGTTCACCAGCAGTACTTC. Translating gives CASSEGTVHQQYF. This sequence joins TRBV6-1 and TRBJ2-7; possibly TRBD1 for D (6 bases). The CDR3 covers 13 residues. Trimming removed 1 base at V and 8 bases at J, with 12 bases between. Germline CDR1 reads MNHNS; CDR2 reads SASEGT.

The rearrangement uses TRBV19 and TRBJ2-4; 10 positions match TRBD1. Germline-derived CDR1 and CDR2 are LNHDA and SQIVND (reference sequence). V gave up 5 bases and J gave up 7 bases; unmatched junction bases: 11. This CDR3 is built from 16 residues. CDR3 bases: TGTGCCAGTAGTGTGGGAGGACAGGGGGGTAGGAACATTCAGTACTTC. It encodes CASSVGGQGGRNIQYF.